The rows below give T cell receptor beta chains drawn from one sample of a study of beta chain features in type 1 diabetes. Sequenced by immunoSEQ multiplex PCR; TCRdb stores in-frame clones only, minus some. The table shows hundreds of thousands of clones, with roughly 15% occurring only once. The sequenced sample was naive CD4+ T cells from blood. The receptors were sampled from a man younger than 30 in good health. The conserved cysteine and the conserved F or W are not part of the CDR3 here. Each record gives: V gene, J gene, CDR3 protein.

>TRBV4-3|TRBJ2-2
ASSTWTAGTGELF
>TRBV29-1|TRBJ2-7
SVEVGRVGRKQY
>TRBV15|TRBJ2-7
ATSRGGVVGGGYEQY
>TRBV9|TRBJ1-1
ASSSRARQSTEAF
>TRBV19|TRBJ2-7
ASSISGAGGRYEQY
>TRBV7-2|TRBJ1-2
ASSTRTNGYT
>TRBV28|TRBJ2-1
ASSFSSGSSSYNEQF
>TRBV29-1|TRBJ2-5
SVRTSGLQETQY
>TRBV29-1|TRBJ1-1
SVEAPGQIAAF
>TRBV9|TRBJ2-1
ASSFEGDEYNEQF
>TRBV27|TRBJ2-7
ASSLRGYEQY